This T cell receptor beta chain comes out of a study of blood T cell repertoires in COVID-19 (TCRdb year 2020). Looking at the study overall: Samples from collaborators originated in the United States, Italy and Spain and spanned both the acute and convalescent phases of COVID-19. The material from the prospective study consisted of cDNA or gDNA derived from T cells, B-cell-depleted T cells, or PBMCs. Subjects who had been exposed to COVID-19, were actively infected with it, or had recovered from it provided the deeply sampled blood TCRbeta repertoires that made up the dataset. The repertoires were released in a freely available public database intended as a resource for research on the immune response to SARS-CoV-2. Samples came from the ongoing ImmuneRACE study (first 160 participants) plus 1,254 subjects from 6 global collaborators. A de-identified subject ID, COVID-19 status, age in years and sex were almost always included in the sample metadata. Where available, HLA class I and class II types were taken from metadata supplied by the sample provider and were not determined by assay-based typing.

The collaborating institutions used their own protocols to collect whole blood in K2EDTA tubes. For TCRbeta analysis, collaborators shipped samples in one of three forms: frozen whole blood, isolated PBMCs, or DNA extracted from either of those sample types. To note about this clone: The clone's antigen remains unknown. No base quality information exists; no much larger clone differs at one position.

TCRbeta CDR3 regions were amplified from genomic DNA using the immunoSEQ Assay, a bias-controlled multiplex PCR. The source study handled its data this way. Within the assay, amplification of reference gene primers was used to estimate how many nucleated cells each sample contained. To quantify the absolute abundance of each unique TCRbeta CDR3 rearrangement, sequence reads were collapsed and filtered. For each sample, productive Simpson clonality was calculated as the square root of Simpson's diversity index across productive rearrangements. Entries here come from immuneACCESS through TCRdb and include only in-frame sequences with V and J called. Some clones fail to appear in such tables; in the studies checked, an unresolved V gene covers under half of the shortfall, and the cause of the remainder is unknown. V, J and clone size are taken as reported in that table, and D and trimming were inferred from the DNA itself. The sample data list about 60,000 clones, and roughly 83% of these were observed just once. Together, the top ten hold approximately 19% of the sample.

Study-level results and caveats: How much clinical and demographic metadata was included differed by source and by participant, and the metadata was provided uncurated.

Sequencing was performed on peripheral blood. This clonotype originated in a man in his sixties or seventies with active COVID-19.

The CDR3 reads as follows: CASSKAPSGSRDTQYF. At the DNA level, the sequence is TGTGCCAGCAGCAAAGCCCCTAGCGGGAGTAGAGATACGCAGTATTTT. The chain joins TRBV21-1 to TRBJ2-3; the tabulated D call, TRBD2, remains unverified against the DNA. TRBV21-1 is marked as a pseudogene. The CDR3 runs 16 residues from the cysteine to the phenylalanine. Only the CDR3 portion is preserved as DNA: 48 bases, with reading frame beginning at the first base.